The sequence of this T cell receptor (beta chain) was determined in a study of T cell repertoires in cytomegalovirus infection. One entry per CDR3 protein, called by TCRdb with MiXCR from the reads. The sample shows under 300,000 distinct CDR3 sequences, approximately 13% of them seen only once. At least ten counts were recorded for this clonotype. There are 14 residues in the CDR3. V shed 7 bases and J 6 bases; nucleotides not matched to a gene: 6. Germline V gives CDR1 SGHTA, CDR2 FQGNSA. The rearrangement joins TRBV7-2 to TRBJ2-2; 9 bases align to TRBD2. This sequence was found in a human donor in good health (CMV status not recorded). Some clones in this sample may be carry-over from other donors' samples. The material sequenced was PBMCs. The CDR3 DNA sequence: TGTGCCAGCAACATAGCGGGAGAGGCCGGGGAGCTGTTTTTT. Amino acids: CASNIAGEAGELFF.